The 11 T cell receptor beta chains below were found in one sample sequenced in a study of T cells in Graves' hyperthyroidism and ophthalmopathy. The investigators amplified TCR beta CDR3 regions from RNA transcripts. TCR CDR3 underwent first-round RT-PCR with the HTBI primer set. One entry per CDR3 protein results from TCRdb running MiXCR on the multiplex PCR reads. The sample carries over 500,000 distinct CDR3 sequences, 17% recorded once. Sequencing was performed on blood. These receptors all stem from a woman between 18 and 30 years old with Graves' ophthalmopathy.

This chain joins TRBV11-3 and TRBJ2-7, with 11 bases lining up with TRBD2. Germline lookup yields CDR1 SGHNT and CDR2 YENEEA. V lost 3 bases, J lost 2 bases, and 3 bases stayed unmatched. The CDR3 length is 15 residues. The DNA of the CDR3 is TGTGCCAGCAGCTTGACTAGCGGGAAAGCCTACGAGCAGTACTTC. Translation: CASSLTSGKAYEQYF.

This clonotype has at least ten counts. The chain couples TRBV27 to TRBJ1-4; D possibly corresponds to TRBD1 (6 bases). In germline, CDR1 is MNHEY, CDR2 SMNVEV (reference sequence). V was pared by 4 bases and J by 3 bases, with 12 bases between. The CDR3 has 15 residues. CDR3 sequence reads: CASSSTGGSNEKLFF. The DNA for the CDR3 is TGTGCCAGCAGTTCTACTGGGGGCTCTAATGAAAAACTGTTTTTT.

This clonotype was counted at least ten times. The J gene is TRBJ1-5, the V gene TRBV6-2 or TRBV6-3; D uncertain. Per germline, CDR1 MNHEY and CDR2 SVGEGT. The CDR3 extends over 15 amino acids. Deletions cut 8 bases from V and 2 bases from J, with 16 bases between. As DNA, the CDR3 is TGTGCCAGCGCCCCCTCGGTTTCGGGCAATCAGCCCCAGCATTTT. Its protein product is CASAPSVSGNQPQHF.

This clonotype was seen a few times. V and J are TRBV20-1 and TRBJ2-7, with D unresolved. The CDR3 contains 11 residues. V shed 3 bases and J shed 3 bases, with 6 bases lying between them. The V gene's germline CDR1 is DFQATT and CDR2 SNEGSKA (reference sequence). Here the CDR3 DNA reads TGCAGTGCTAGGACCTACTACGAGCAGTACTTC. Translation gives CSARTYYEQYF.

V usage is TRBV13 and J usage is TRBJ2-5; TRBD2 agrees at 10 bases. CDR3 length: 17 amino acids. V lost 5 bases to trimming and J lost 1 base; unmatched junction nucleotides: 10. The germline gives CDR1 PRHDT, CDR2 FYEKMQ (reference sequence). CDR3 in DNA: TGTGCCAGCAGCATAGTATGGACTAGCGGAGTCCAAGAGACCCAGTACTTC. The encoded protein is CASSIVWTSGVQETQYF.

Only a few counts were recorded for this clonotype. The chain recombines TRBV24-1 with TRBJ1-4; weak D call: TRBD1 (5 bases). V lost 4 bases to trimming and J lost 7 bases, with 12 bases between them. Germline V gene data show CDR1 as KGHDR and CDR2 as SFDVKD. The CDR3 totals 14 residues. CDR3 residues: CATSEAGPGEKLFF. In DNA form, the CDR3 reads TGTGCCACCAGTGAGGCGGGGCCGGGTGAAAAACTGTTTTTT.

There are many counts of this clonotype. The chain links TRBV30 to TRBJ1-5, with 7 nucleotides matching TRBD1. CDR3 length: 13 residues. Trimming took 2 bases from V and 7 from J; bases not matched to a gene: 5. Germline lookup yields CDR1 GTSNPN and CDR2 SVGIG (reference sequence). CDR3 region: CAWSLEGAQPQHF. The CDR3 bases are TGTGCCTGGAGTTTAGAGGGGGCACAGCCCCAGCATTTT.

This clonotype appeared many times. This chain connects TRBV20-1 to TRBJ2-2; D unclear. The CDR3 runs to 12 residues. Germline-derived CDR1 and CDR2 are DFQATT and SNEGSKA (reference sequence). Between the trimmed V and J ends, which lost 8 bases and 6 bases, there was a span of 13 bases. The CDR3 is CSPFSRPGELFF. CDR3 in DNA: TGCAGTCCTTTTAGTCGTCCCGGGGAGCTGTTTTTT.

This clonotype has a count of ten or more. The V gene is TRBV27, the J gene TRBJ1-3, with D possibly being TRBD1 (5 bases). The CDR3 loop spans 15 amino acids. Per germline, CDR1 MNHEY and CDR2 SMNVEV (reference sequence). V lost 1 base, J lost 3 bases, and 10 bases lay in between. The CDR3 loop reads CASSLYWGSGNTIYF. CDR3 DNA: TGTGCCAGCAGTTTATATTGGGGGAGTGGAAACACCATATATTTT.

This clonotype appeared many times. The gene calls are TRBV30 and TRBJ2-2, with TRBD2 identical over 13 bases. After removal of 3 bases from V and 3 bases from J, the junction contained 4 bases not matched to a gene. Germline CDR1 reads GTSNPN; CDR2 reads SVGIG (reference sequence). This CDR3 contains 16 residues. The CDR3 loop reads CAWRDGLAGDTGELFF. DNA of the CDR3: TGTGCCTGGAGGGATGGACTAGCGGGAGACACCGGGGAGCTGTTTTTT.

V is TRBV9 and J is TRBJ2-3; D gene unclear. The V gene's germline CDR1 is SGDLS and CDR2 YYNGEE. This CDR3 has 14 residues. V lost 2 bases and J lost 4, with 11 bases in between. CDR3 DNA sequence: TGTGCCAGCAGCGTTTTTGATGATGCAGATACGCAGTATTTT. Residues: CASSVFDDADTQYF.